Shown below are 15 T cell receptor beta chains from a single sample sequenced in a study of post-analysis software for immune sequencing data. Whole-study results and caveats: There were a handful of TRBV segments more frequent in patients than controls, and TRBV5-6, TRBV5-1 and TRBV20-1 were among them.

The antigens of these receptors remain unknown. Carried by the TCR beta cDNA libraries were unique molecular identifiers. TCRdb ran MiXCR on the PCR reads and lists one entry per CDR3 protein. The table lists 800,000 to 950,000 distinct CDR3 sequences, roughly half of them singletons, with around 4.5% in the top ten. The source material was blood. All receptors derive from a girl aged 10-17 years with multiple sclerosis.

This clonotype appeared a single time. The chain uses TRBV15 and TRBJ2-7, with 8 positions matching TRBD1. The CDR3 runs to 15 residues. After removal of 4 bases from V and 0 bases from J, the junction contained 5 bases not matched to a gene. The germline CDR1 and CDR2 sequences are LNHNV and YYDKDF (reference sequence). The DNA for the CDR3 is TGTGCCACCAGCACTGGGACAGGACCCTCCTACGAGCAGTACTTC. Amino acids: CATSTGTGPSYEQYF.

CDR3 sequence reads: CASSDPRGMGYTEAFF. CDR3 nucleotides: TGCGCCAGCAGCGACCCCCGGGGGATGGGGTACACTGAAGCTTTCTTT. V and J are TRBV5-1 and TRBJ1-1; tentative D call: TRBD1 (5 bases). The germline V gene has CDR1 SGHRS and CDR2 YFSETQ. V gave up 4 bases and J gave up 3 bases, with 19 bases separating them. This CDR3 is 16 amino acids long.

The chain recombines TRBV20-1 with TRBJ2-1, with 10 bases aligning to TRBD2. Germline V gives CDR1 DFQATT, CDR2 SNEGSKA (reference sequence). J lost 8 bases, V lost 0 bases, and 7 bases had no gene match. This CDR3 is 15 amino acids long. DNA for the CDR3: TGCAGTGCTAGAGATTCGGCTAGCGGGAGATATGAGCAGTTCTTC. This gives the protein CSARDSASGRYEQFF.

The chain joins TRBV7-9 to TRBJ1-1; D call uncertain. The germline CDR1 and CDR2 sequences are SEHNR and FQNEAQ (reference sequence). The CDR3 is made up of 13 amino acids. Trimming took 0 bases from V and 1 from J, leaving 3 bases between them. CDR3 DNA: TGTGCCAGCAGCTTAGCTCCGAACACTGAAGCTTTCTTT. It is translated as CASSLAPNTEAFF.

The genes are TRBV7-3 and TRBJ2-6; no clear D. The CDR3 spans 18 residues. Trimming cost V 5 bases and J 0 bases, with 17 bases left between them. CDR1 is SGHTA, CDR2 FQGTGA, per germline. CDR3 in DNA: TGTGCCAGCAGCCTCCGTGGGGTGACAAGCTCTGGGGCCAACGTCCTGACTTTC. It translates to CASSLRGVTSSGANVLTF.

The V and J genes are TRBV14 and TRBJ2-7; D tentatively fits TRBD1 or TRBD2 (6 bases each). Germline CDR1 reads SGHDN; CDR2 reads FVKESK. The CDR3 has 16 amino acids. V lost 2 bases and J 3 bases, leaving 17 bases between the germline ends. CDR3 sequence reads: CASSQSPGAPRYEQYF. CDR3 bases: TGTGCCAGCAGCCAATCACCGGGGGCGCCCCGCTACGAGCAGTACTTC. Looking up the rest from reference TRBV14 and TRBJ2-7 gives the full variable domain: EAGVTQFPSHSVIEKGQTVTLRCDPISGHDNLYWYRRVMGKEIKFLLHFVKESKQDESGMPNNRFLAERTGGTYSTLKVQPAELEDSGVYFCASSQSPGAPRYEQYFGPGTRLTVT.

The rearrangement uses TRBV27 and TRBJ2-7; 10 bases line up with TRBD2. CDR3 length: 15 amino acids. V trimming: 2 bases; J trimming: 5 bases; junction bases outside the gene matches: 6. Per germline, CDR1 MNHEY and CDR2 SMNVEV (reference sequence). DNA of the CDR3: TGTGCCAGCAGTTTACCTAGCGGGAGCCTCGACGAGCAGTACTTC. Its protein is CASSLPSGSLDEQYF.

The chain links TRBV7-3 to TRBJ2-1, with 8 bases aligning to TRBD2. The CDR3 has 14 amino acids. The V segment lost 2 bases and the J segment 15 bases; nucleotides outside the gene matches: 12. The germline V gene has CDR1 SGHTA and CDR2 FQGTGA. The CDR3 DNA follows: TGTGCCAGCAGCTTAGAGTCCGGGACTAGATTTCTGTTCTTC. Translated: CASSLESGTRFLFF.

This clonotype has only a few counts. This chain joins TRBV5-1 and TRBJ2-1; D ambiguous. The V gene's germline CDR1 is SGHRS and CDR2 YFSETQ. The CDR3 is made up of 12 amino acids. V dropped 0 bases and J dropped 8 bases, with 6 bases sitting between them. This CDR3 reads CASSLVQDEQFF. CDR3 nucleotide sequence: TGCGCCAGCAGCTTGGTGCAGGATGAGCAGTTCTTC.

The V and J genes are TRBV29-1 and TRBJ2-1; 14 bases agree with TRBD2. V dropped 6 bases and J dropped 2; count of bases not matched to a gene: 3. Germline CDR1 is SQVTM and CDR2 is ANQGSEA. The CDR3 sequence is 15 residues long. The CDR3 loop is CSVGLAGETYNEQFF. The CDR3 DNA sequence: TGCAGCGTGGGACTAGCGGGAGAGACCTACAATGAGCAGTTCTTC.

The chain couples TRBV15 to TRBJ2-7; D ambiguous. Trimming pared 1 base from V and 3 bases from J, leaving 13 bases between. Per the germline V gene, CDR1 is LNHNV and CDR2 is YYDKDF (reference sequence). This CDR3 comprises 15 residues. DNA for the CDR3: TGTGCCACCAGCAGAGCGGTCGGTTGGGACTACGAGCAGTACTTC. Translation: CATSRAVGWDYEQYF.

This clonotype was detected once. The rearrangement uses TRBV5-1 and TRBJ2-5; D gene uncertain. The tail of the sequence fits TRBJ2-7 better, so the J call may be wrong. CDR3 size: 13 residues. CDR1 is SGHRS and CDR2 is YFSETQ in the germline V gene. The CDR3 nucleotides read TGCGCCAGCAGCTTCGGCGGCAACGACGAGCAGTACTTC. Amino acid sequence: CASSFGGNDEQYF.

The genes are TRBV20-1 and TRBJ2-4; no definite D call. The last part of the DNA fits TRBJ2-7 better; the J call may be wrong. Looked up from germline, CDR1 is DFQATT and CDR2 is SNEGSKA (reference sequence). CDR3 length equals 13 residues. The chain's CDR3 is CSAPRADPYEQYF. In DNA, the CDR3 is TGCAGTGCACCAAGGGCAGATCCCTACGAGCAGTACTTC.

There are a few counts of this clonotype. The V call is TRBV4-1, the J call TRBJ1-1; D is unresolved. Trimming pared 3 bases from V and 8 bases from J, leaving 7 bases between. The CDR3 is 11 residues long. CDR1 MGHRA and CDR2 YSYEKL come from the germline V gene. The CDR3, as DNA: TGCGCCAGCAGCCAGGAAAAGGAAGCTTTCTTT. Encoded protein: CASSQEKEAFF.

The chain uses TRBV12-3 or TRBV12-4 and TRBJ2-7; D unresolved. V was cut by 3 bases and J by 3 bases, with 9 bases left in between. CDR3 length: 13 residues. CDR3 in amino acids: CASSFAGNYEQYF. CDR3 sequence (DNA): TGTGCCAGCAGTTTCGCCGGCAACTACGAGCAGTACTTC.